Following are 5 T cell receptor beta chains from one sample sequenced in a study of regulatory T cells in long-lasting Graves disease. Time point defined: newly diagnosed GD, antithyroid drugs for less than 3 months. Extracted PBMC RNA gave rise to the TCR library. Building of the TCR beta libraries involved iRepertoire HTBI primers and Arm-PCR of CDR3 regions. TCRdb ran MiXCR on the multiplex PCR reads and lists one entry per CDR3 protein. The sample lists roughly 320,000 distinct CDR3 sequences, approximately 16% seen once, with 30% in the top ten. These sequences were also reported in another study, on T cells in Graves' hyperthyroidism and ophthalmopathy.

The sequencing used peripheral blood mononuclear cells (PBMCs), collected at new diagnosis, from a patient treated with antithyroid drugs. These receptors were obtained from a man between 35 and 55 years old with Graves disease.

V usage is TRBV15 and J usage is TRBJ1-1; 10 bases agree with TRBD1. This CDR3 is 16 amino acids long. Losses at the gene ends were 2 bases for V and 0 bases for J; bases not matched to a gene: 3. Germline V lookup: CDR1 LNHNV, CDR2 YYDKDF (reference sequence). The CDR3 sequence is CATSRKDRGMNTEAFF. The CDR3 DNA follows: TGTGCCACCAGCAGAAAGGACAGGGGGATGAACACTGAAGCTTTCTTT.

This clonotype showed up many times. The chain couples TRBV2 to TRBJ2-7, with TRBD1 matching 10 bases. V shed 6 bases and J 2 bases; nucleotides not matched to a gene: 4. CDR3 length: 14 residues. From germline, CDR1 is SNHLY and CDR2 FYNNEI. CDR3 sequence (DNA): TGTGCCAGCAGAGGGACAGGGGTCACCTACGAGCAGTACTTC. It yields the protein CASRGTGVTYEQYF.

At least ten counts were recorded for this clonotype. The chain carries TRBV7-2 and TRBJ2-1, with D possibly being TRBD2 (6 bases). The V end lost 5 bases, the J end lost 4 bases, and 12 bases lay between the germline ends. Germline V CDR1 and CDR2: SGHTA, FQGNSA. The CDR3 loop spans 14 amino acids. The CDR3 sequence is CASSASAIYNEQFF. CDR3 DNA: TGTGCCAGCAGCGCTAGCGCCATATACAATGAGCAGTTCTTC.

The chain couples TRBV7-9 to TRBJ2-5; no reliable D call. The CDR3 totals 15 residues. The V gene's germline CDR1 is SEHNR and CDR2 FQNEAQ (reference sequence). Trimming took off 2 bases at V and 0 bases at J, with 10 bases between the two ends. CDR3 DNA: TGTGCCAGCAGCTTAAAGGAGTTGAACCAAGAGACCCAGTACTTC. This encodes CASSLKELNQETQYF.

Many counts were recorded for this clonotype. J is TRBJ1-5 and V is TRBV2, with D unclear. V lost 3 bases and J lost 7, with 4 bases in between. The germline V gene has CDR1 SNHLY and CDR2 FYNNEI. The length of the CDR3 is 11 residues. This chain's CDR3 is CASSDDQPQHF. The CDR3, as DNA: TGTGCCAGCAGTGACGACCAGCCCCAGCATTTT.